This passage covers 29 T cell receptor beta chains from one sample sequenced in a study of spatial heterogeneity in lung cancer. Time point defined: blood at routine non-recurrence follow-up after resection. Sequencing covered unsorted whole RNA taken from tumor, nontumor lung or frozen PBMC. One entry per CDR3 protein, called by TCRdb with MiXCR from the 5' RACE reads. In the table there are 95,000 to 130,000 distinct CDR3 sequences, 10% to 15% of which are singletons. This specimen was PBMCs, taken at follow-up. The receptor set was obtained from a male donor with early-stage non-small cell lung cancer.

Only a few counts were recorded for this clonotype. This chain links TRBV28 with TRBJ2-2, with D maybe TRBD1 (8 bases). Per germline, CDR1 MDHEN and CDR2 SYDVKM. Trimming removed 5 bases from V and 3 bases from J, with 13 bases in between. This CDR3 has 15 residues. CDR3 bases: TGTGCCAGCAGTACAGGGGGGGCGGACACCGGGGAGCTGTTTTTT. Translating it yields CASSTGGADTGELFF. The full variable domain, in which reference TRBV28 and TRBJ2-2 provide the parts outside the CDR3, is DVKVTQSSRYLVKRTGEKVFLECVQDMDHENMFWYRQDPGLGLRLIYFSYDVKMKEKGDIPEGYSVSREKKERFSLILESASTNQTSMYLCASSTGGADTGELFFGEGSRLTVL.

In regard to this clonotype: A much larger clone lies a single base off, so this may be a read error. This chain connects TRBV13 to TRBJ2-1, with 9 bases that match TRBD1. Germline V CDR1 and CDR2: PRHDT, FYEKMQ (reference sequence). The CDR3 sequence is 15 residues long. V shed 5 bases and J 6 bases; nucleotides not matched to a gene: 8. The CDR3: CASSPPTGGCNEQFF. CDR3 DNA sequence: TGTGCCAGCAGCCCTCCCACAGGGGGCTGCAATGAGCAGTTCTTC.

The chain uses TRBV7-2 and TRBJ1-1; a possible D gene is TRBD1 (6 bases). The length of the CDR3 is 13 residues. Germline V gene sequence: CDR1 SGHTA, CDR2 FQGNSA. The V and J ends lost 5 bases and 4 bases respectively, with 11 bases between them. The CDR3 sequence: CASSAGQLTEAFF. CDR3 DNA sequence: TGTGCCAGCAGCGCCGGACAGCTCACTGAAGCTTTCTTT.

The chain recombines TRBV7-9 with TRBJ1-1; 7 bases align to TRBD1. The trim removed 6 bases at V and 9 bases at J, leaving 7 bases unmatched. CDR3 size: 12 residues. Germline V gene data show CDR1 as SEHNR and CDR2 as FQNEAQ (reference sequence). CDR3 DNA: TGTGCCAGCAGGGAGGGACAGTCAAAAGCTTTCTTT. Translated, it gives CASREGQSKAFF.

This clonotype occurred many times. This rearrangement joins TRBV5-6 to TRBJ1-6; D is possibly TRBD1 (5 bases). V shed 0 bases and J shed 4 bases, with 5 bases lying between them. The CDR3 contains 14 residues. The germline V gene encodes CDR1 SGHDT and CDR2 YYEEEE. CDR3 sequence (DNA): TGTGCCAGCAGCTTGGGACAGTATAATTCACCCCTCCACTTT. Its translation is CASSLGQYNSPLHF.

The table lists this clonotype with many counts. This rearrangement joins TRBV12-3 or TRBV12-4 to TRBJ2-1; D perhaps matches TRBD1 (5 bases). The CDR3 is 14 residues long. The V end was cut by 5 bases, the J end by 4 bases, with 12 bases between. The CDR3 coding sequence is TGTGCCAGCAGTCTCCCTCAGGGTTACAATGAGCAGTTCTTC. It codes for CASSLPQGYNEQFF.

This clonotype was seen more than once but under ten times. This chain links TRBV6-5 with TRBJ2-5, with D uncertain. The CDR3 runs to 11 residues. Germline lookup yields CDR1 MNHEY and CDR2 SVGAGI. V was clipped by 2 bases and J by 4 bases, with 2 bases between them. The CDR3 bases are TGTGCCAGCAGTTACAGAGAGACCCAGTACTTC. It codes for CASSYRETQYF.

V is TRBV4-2 and J is TRBJ2-1; 8 nucleotides line up with TRBD1. The CDR3 totals 16 residues. Germline CDR1 LGHNA, CDR2 YNFKEQ. V lost 2 bases, J lost 6 bases, and 9 bases stayed unmatched. CDR3 residues: CASSQKDRAGGNEQFF. As DNA, the CDR3 is TGTGCCAGCAGCCAAAAGGACAGGGCAGGAGGCAATGAGCAGTTCTTC.

Ten or more counts support this clonotype. J is TRBJ1-2 and V is TRBV7-2; D unresolved. V gave up 1 base and J gave up 8 bases, with 14 bases separating them. Per germline, CDR1 SGHTA and CDR2 FQGNSA. CDR3 length: 14 amino acids. CDR3 nucleotides: TGTGCCAGCAGCTTAGACCCTGGGTTCTCCGGCTACACCTTC. Translation gives CASSLDPGFSGYTF.

The chain is built from TRBV5-1 and TRBJ2-7; tentative D call: TRBD2 (6 bases). The ends were cut back, 0 bases at V and 0 bases at J, with 10 bases in the middle. Germline CDR1 reads SGHRS; CDR2 reads YFSETQ. CDR3 length: 15 amino acids. As DNA, the CDR3 is TGCGCCAGCAGCTTGGGGAGGGTGAGCTCCTACGAGCAGTACTTC. The encoded protein is CASSLGRVSSYEQYF.

This clonotype was detected ten times or more. The chain has TRBV12-3 or TRBV12-4 and TRBJ1-6; D perhaps matches TRBD1 (6 bases). CDR3 length: 14 amino acids. Trimming removed 4 bases from V and 7 bases from J, with 11 bases in between. Here the CDR3 DNA reads TGTGCCAGCAGTTACAGGGAACGCAATTCACCCCTCCACTTT. It translates to CASSYRERNSPLHF.

This clonotype is categorized as medium-sized. The chain combines TRBV7-2 with TRBJ1-2; D not certain. CDR3 length equals 16 residues. V lost 2 bases and J lost 2, with 15 bases in between. Germline CDR1 and CDR2: SGHTA and FQGNSA. The CDR3 is CASSLSAAVGNYGYTF. CDR3 sequence (DNA): TGTGCCAGCAGCTTATCGGCAGCAGTGGGGAACTATGGCTACACCTTC. The variable domain in full, with the rest retrieved from reference TRBV7-2 and TRBJ1-2, is GAGVSQSPSNKVTEKGKDVELRCDPISGHTALYWYRQSLGQGLEFLIYFQGNSAPDKSGLPSDRFSAERTGGSVSTLTIQRTQQEDSAVYLCASSLSAAVGNYGYTFGSGTRLTVV.

The V call is TRBV5-1, the J call TRBJ2-2, with 7 bases matching TRBD1. The CDR3 extends over 15 amino acids. The J segment lost 6 bases and the V segment lost 4 bases, leaving 9 bases of the junction unmatched. Germline lookup yields CDR1 SGHRS and CDR2 YFSETQ. The CDR3 sequence is CASSLGQVMSGELFF. Here the CDR3 DNA reads TGCGCCAGCAGCCTTGGACAGGTTATGTCCGGGGAGCTGTTTTTT.

This clonotype was counted ten times or more. This chain links TRBV7-2 with TRBJ2-7; D call uncertain. The CDR3 extends over 13 amino acids. CDR1 and CDR2 (germline): SGHTA, FQGNSA. V was pared by 3 bases and J by 1 base, with 7 bases between. DNA for the CDR3: TGTGCCAGCAGCTTTAAGGGATCCTACGAGCAGTACTTC. It translates to CASSFKGSYEQYF. Full variable domain (outside the CDR3, taken from reference TRBV7-2 and TRBJ2-7): GAGVSQSPSNKVTEKGKDVELRCDPISGHTALYWYRQSLGQGLEFLIYFQGNSAPDKSGLPSDRFSAERTGGSVSTLTIQRTQQEDSAVYLCASSFKGSYEQYFGPGTRLTVT.

This clonotype was seen more than once but under ten times. CDR3 residues: CASSHGQDWYF. The CDR3 bases are TGTGCCAGCAGCCACGGGCAGGATTGGTACTTC. The J gene is TRBJ2-7, the V gene TRBV7-9; no reliable D call. The CDR3 runs to 11 residues. The V end lost 5 bases, the J end lost 12 bases, and 14 bases lay between the germline ends. The germline V gene has CDR1 SEHNR and CDR2 FQNEAQ (reference sequence).

The sample holds a few counts of this clonotype. The genes are TRBV5-4 and TRBJ1-2; D gene uncertain. Trimming removed 2 bases from V and 4 bases from J, with 6 bases in between. CDR3 length: 12 residues. Germline V gene sequence: CDR1 SGHNT, CDR2 YYREEE (reference sequence). The CDR3 loop reads CASSLTSYGYTF. The CDR3 DNA reads as TGTGCCAGCAGCTTAACCTCCTATGGCTACACCTTC.

This clonotype was recorded at least ten times. The V call is TRBV5-1, the J call TRBJ2-5, with D tentatively TRBD2 (5 bases). The V end lost 3 bases, the J end lost 0 bases, and 6 bases lay between the germline ends. The CDR3 sequence is 13 residues long. Germline V gives CDR1 SGHRS, CDR2 YFSETQ. The CDR3 DNA reads as TGCGCCAGCAGCTCCGGGGACCAAGAGACCCAGTACTTC. Its translation: CASSSGDQETQYF. Supplemented by reference TRBV5-1 and TRBJ2-5, the full variable domain reads KAGVTQTPRYLIKTRGQQVTLSCSPISGHRSVSWYQQTPGQGLQFLFEYFSETQRNKGNFPGRFSGRQFSNSRSEMNVSTLELGDSALYLCASSSGDQETQYFGPGTRLLVL.

The rearrangement uses TRBV3-1 and TRBJ1-1, with a possible D match to TRBD1 (5 bases). The length of the CDR3 is 14 residues. Between the trimmed V and J ends, which lost 0 bases and 5 bases, there was a span of 10 bases. CDR1 and CDR2 from the germline V gene are LGHDT and YNNKEL (reference sequence). For the CDR3, the DNA is TGTGCCAGCAGCCAAGAGTCGGGGCGTACTGAAGCTTTCTTT. Translated, it gives CASSQESGRTEAFF.

V is TRBV7-9 and J is TRBJ2-2; 9 bases line up with TRBD1. Germline CDR1 reads SEHNR; CDR2 reads FQNEAQ (reference sequence). J gave up 1 base and V 5 bases, and 5 bases lay outside the gene matches. This CDR3 comprises 16 residues. CDR3 DNA: TGTGCCAGCAGCAACCGGGACAGGGAGAACACCGGGGAGCTGTTTTTT. Residues: CASSNRDRENTGELFF.

This clonotype has only a few counts. The chain uses TRBV25-1 and TRBJ1-2; tentative D call: TRBD1 (6 bases). There are 12 residues in the CDR3. The germline V gene has CDR1 MGHDK and CDR2 SYGVNS. Trimming removed 4 bases at V and 7 bases at J, with 10 bases between. CDR3: CASSGGGRGYTF. DNA for the CDR3: TGTGCCAGCAGTGGGGGGGGCCGTGGCTACACCTTC.

In its sample, this clonotype was seen a few times. This rearrangement joins TRBV20-1 to TRBJ1-5, with TRBD1 as a possible D gene (5 bases). Germline assignment: CDR1 DFQATT and CDR2 SNEGSKA (reference sequence). Trimming shortened V by 5 bases and J by 7 bases, and 12 bases separated the two germline ends. The CDR3 has 12 amino acids. This chain's CDR3 is CSAGGTAQPQHF. The CDR3 DNA is TGCAGTGCTGGGGGGACGGCCCAGCCCCAGCATTTT.

The chain employs TRBV2 and TRBJ2-7, with 8 bases matching TRBD1. CDR1 SNHLY and CDR2 FYNNEI come from the germline V gene. After removal of 6 bases from V and 10 bases from J, the junction contained 8 bases not matched to a gene. This CDR3 has 12 amino acids. This chain's CDR3 is CASRGDRSDQYF. The CDR3 DNA reads TGTGCCAGCAGGGGGGACAGGAGCGACCAGTACTTC.

The rearrangement links TRBV7-9 to TRBJ2-5; D is perhaps TRBD1 (6 bases). CDR1 is SEHNR and CDR2 is FQNEAQ in the germline V gene (reference sequence). V shed 5 bases and J shed 4 bases, with 17 bases lying between them. The CDR3 has 15 amino acids. CDR3 loop: CASSPRGRGVETQYF. In nucleotides, the CDR3 is TGTGCCAGCAGCCCAAGGGGCAGGGGTGTAGAGACCCAGTACTTC.

V is TRBV12-3 or TRBV12-4 and J is TRBJ2-5; the match to TRBD2 covers 13 bases. This CDR3 has 17 amino acids. The V gene end was trimmed by 2 bases and the J gene end by 7 bases; junction bases not matched to a gene: 10. CDR3 nucleotides: TGTGCCAGCAGTTTAACCCGACTAGCGGGGGGCCGTGGGACCCAGTACTTC. Translated, it gives CASSLTRLAGGRGTQYF.

The sample holds a few counts of this clonotype. The DNA for the CDR3 is TGTGCCAGTAGCTCATCCGGGACTGCCGCCTACGAGCAGTACTTC. Protein sequence: CASSSSGTAAYEQYF. V gene TRBV19 combines with J gene TRBJ2-7, with a weak D call TRBD2 (6 bases). Trimming cost V 6 bases and J 2 bases, with 17 bases left between them. There are 15 residues in the CDR3. CDR1 LNHDA and CDR2 SQIVND come from the germline V gene (reference sequence).

This clonotype was detected a few times. Relative to the germline gene, one junction end is altered; a read error may explain this. The chain joins TRBV7-9 to TRBJ1-1; possible D gene TRBD1, 6 bases. Germline values: CDR1 SEHNR, CDR2 FQNEAQ (reference sequence). The CDR3 covers 13 residues. The CDR3 region has the DNA TGTGCCAGCACCTTAGAGACAGGCACTGAAGCTTTCTTT. Translation: CASTLETGTEAFF.

This clonotype has a handful of counts. This chain joins TRBV9 and TRBJ1-1; TRBD1 matches 9 bases. V shed 4 bases, J shed 0 bases, and the junction held 7 bases outside the gene matches. The CDR3 has 16 residues. Germline values: CDR1 SGDLS, CDR2 YYNGEE. This CDR3 reads CASSSPTGGMNTEAFF. In DNA, the CDR3 is TGTGCCAGCAGCTCCCCGACAGGGGGAATGAACACTGAAGCTTTCTTT. Using reference TRBV9 and TRBJ1-1 for the parts outside the CDR3, the full variable domain is DSGVTQTPKHLITATGQRVTLRCSPRSGDLSVYWYQQSLDQGLQFLIQYYNGEERAKGNILERFSAQQFPDLHSELNLSSLELGDSALYFCASSSPTGGMNTEAFFGQGTRLTVV.

This clonotype was recorded many times. The V and J genes are TRBV7-2 and TRBJ2-5, with TRBD1 identical over 7 bases. The length of the CDR3 is 15 residues. With 2 bases clipped from V and 4 bases from J, the junction kept 7 bases outside the gene matches. Per germline, CDR1 SGHTA and CDR2 FQGNSA. The CDR3, as DNA: TGTGCCAGCAGCTTATTCCGACAGGGCCCAGAGACCCAGTACTTC. It codes for CASSLFRQGPETQYF.

This clonotype was detected many times. This chain connects TRBV5-1 to TRBJ1-3; D remains unclear. The CDR3 spans 15 residues. Germline values: CDR1 SGHRS, CDR2 YFSETQ. The germline V and J ends were trimmed by 0 bases and 0 bases, with 7 bases remaining between them. DNA of the CDR3: TGCGCCAGCAGCTTGGAAGGGAACTCTGGAAACACCATATATTTT. It codes for CASSLEGNSGNTIYF.